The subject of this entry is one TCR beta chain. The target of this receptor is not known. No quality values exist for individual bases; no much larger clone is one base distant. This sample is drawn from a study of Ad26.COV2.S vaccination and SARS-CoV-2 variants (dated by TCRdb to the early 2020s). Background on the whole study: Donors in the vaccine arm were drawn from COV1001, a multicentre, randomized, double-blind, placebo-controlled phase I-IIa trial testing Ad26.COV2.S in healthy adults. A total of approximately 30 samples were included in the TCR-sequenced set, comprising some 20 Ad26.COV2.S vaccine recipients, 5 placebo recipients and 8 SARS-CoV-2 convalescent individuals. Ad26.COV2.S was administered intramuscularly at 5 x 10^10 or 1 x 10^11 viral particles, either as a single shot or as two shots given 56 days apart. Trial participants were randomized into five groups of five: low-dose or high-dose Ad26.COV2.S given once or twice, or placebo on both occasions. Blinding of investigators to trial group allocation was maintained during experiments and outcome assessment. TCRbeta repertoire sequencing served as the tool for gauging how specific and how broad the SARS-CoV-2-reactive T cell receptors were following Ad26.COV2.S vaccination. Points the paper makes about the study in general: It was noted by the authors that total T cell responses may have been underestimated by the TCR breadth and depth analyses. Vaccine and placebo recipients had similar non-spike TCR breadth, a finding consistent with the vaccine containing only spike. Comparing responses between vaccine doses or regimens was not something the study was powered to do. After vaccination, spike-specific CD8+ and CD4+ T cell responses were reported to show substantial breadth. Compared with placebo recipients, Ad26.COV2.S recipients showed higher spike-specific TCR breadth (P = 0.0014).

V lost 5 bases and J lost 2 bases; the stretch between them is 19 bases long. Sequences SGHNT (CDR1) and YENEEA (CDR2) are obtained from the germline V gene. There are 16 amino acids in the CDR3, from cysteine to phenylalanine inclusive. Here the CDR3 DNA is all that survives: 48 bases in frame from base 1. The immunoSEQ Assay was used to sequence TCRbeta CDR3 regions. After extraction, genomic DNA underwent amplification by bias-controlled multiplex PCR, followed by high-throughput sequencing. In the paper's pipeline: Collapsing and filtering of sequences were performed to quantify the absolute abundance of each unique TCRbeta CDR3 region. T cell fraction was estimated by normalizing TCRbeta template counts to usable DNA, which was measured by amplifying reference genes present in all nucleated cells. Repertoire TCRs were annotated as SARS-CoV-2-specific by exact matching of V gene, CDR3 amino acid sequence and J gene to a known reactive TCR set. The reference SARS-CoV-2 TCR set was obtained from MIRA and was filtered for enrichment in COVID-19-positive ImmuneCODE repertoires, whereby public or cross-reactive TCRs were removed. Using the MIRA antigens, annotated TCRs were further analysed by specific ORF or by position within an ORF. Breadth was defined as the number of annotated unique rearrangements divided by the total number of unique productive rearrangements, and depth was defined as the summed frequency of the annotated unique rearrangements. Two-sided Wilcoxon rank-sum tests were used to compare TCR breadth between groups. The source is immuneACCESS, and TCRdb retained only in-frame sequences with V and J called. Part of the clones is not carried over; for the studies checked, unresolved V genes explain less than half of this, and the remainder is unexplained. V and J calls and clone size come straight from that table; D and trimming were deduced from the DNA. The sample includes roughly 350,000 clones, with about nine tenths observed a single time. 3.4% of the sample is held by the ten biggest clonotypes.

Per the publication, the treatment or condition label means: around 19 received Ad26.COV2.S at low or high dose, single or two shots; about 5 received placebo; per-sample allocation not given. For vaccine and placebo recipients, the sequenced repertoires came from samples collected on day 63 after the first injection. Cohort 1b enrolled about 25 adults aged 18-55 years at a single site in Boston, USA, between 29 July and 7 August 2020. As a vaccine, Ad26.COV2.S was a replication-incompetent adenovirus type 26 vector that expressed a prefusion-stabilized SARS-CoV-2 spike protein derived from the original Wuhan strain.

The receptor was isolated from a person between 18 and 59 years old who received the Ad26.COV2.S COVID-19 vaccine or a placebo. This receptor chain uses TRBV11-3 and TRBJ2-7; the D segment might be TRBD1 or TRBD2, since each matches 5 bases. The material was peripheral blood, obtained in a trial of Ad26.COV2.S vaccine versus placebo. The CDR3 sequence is CASSNNEGLAPYEQYF. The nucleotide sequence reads TGTGCCAGCAGCAATAACGAGGGGCTGGCCCCCTACGAGCAGTACTTC.